Sequencing of this T cell receptor beta chain was carried out in a study of shared clonotypes between healthy human individuals. Study as a whole: Every donor yielded three CD4 naive, three CD4 memory, two CD8 naive and one CD8 memory plate.

General study results and limits: Non-shared clonotypes had lower generation probabilities than clonotypes shared by all four sorted-subset donors.

As concerns this clone: Its antigen is not identified.

TCRdb's copy holds only in-frame clones and misses some; the assay was immunoSEQ multiplex PCR. The data contain roughly 810,000 clones, around 96% of them seen just once; the ten biggest clones take up less than 0.3%. Positive CCR7 selection of CD45RO-negative cells yielded the naive CD8 cells, and terminally differentiated effector memory CD45RA+ cells were excluded. Donors were healthy HIV-negative adults without recent acute infections or vaccinations. Germline values: CDR1 SGHAT, CDR2 FQNNGV. The CDR3 spans 16 residues. V lost 0 bases and J 6 bases, leaving 15 bases between the germline ends. The chain joins TRBV11-2 to TRBJ2-4; D assignment may be TRBD1 or TRBD2 (6 bases each). This sequence was found in a man aged 25 to 40 in good health. Sequenced material: naive CD8+ T cells sorted from blood. In DNA, the CDR3 is TGTGCCAGCAGCTTAGAGCCGGGGGCTTTTTTAAACATTCAGTACTTC. Protein product: CASSLEPGAFLNIQYF.